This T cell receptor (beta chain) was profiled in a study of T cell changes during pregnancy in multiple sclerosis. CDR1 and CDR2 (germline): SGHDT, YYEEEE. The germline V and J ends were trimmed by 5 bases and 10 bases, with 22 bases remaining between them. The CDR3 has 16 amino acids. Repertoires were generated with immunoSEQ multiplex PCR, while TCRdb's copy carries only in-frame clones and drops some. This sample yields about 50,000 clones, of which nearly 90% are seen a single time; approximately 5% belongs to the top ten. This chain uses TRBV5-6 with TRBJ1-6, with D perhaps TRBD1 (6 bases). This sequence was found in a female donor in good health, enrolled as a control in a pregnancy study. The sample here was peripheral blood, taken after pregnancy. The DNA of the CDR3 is TGTGCCAGCAGTACCTACCCAGGGGAATCGGTATCACCCCTCCACTTT. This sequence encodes CASSTYPGESVSPLHF. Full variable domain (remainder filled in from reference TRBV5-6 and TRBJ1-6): DAGVTQSPTHLIKTRGQQVTLRCSPKSGHDTVSWYQQALGQGPQFIFQYYEEEERQRGNFPDRFSGHQFPNYSSELNVNALLLGDSALYLCASSTYPGESVSPLHFGNGTRLTVT.